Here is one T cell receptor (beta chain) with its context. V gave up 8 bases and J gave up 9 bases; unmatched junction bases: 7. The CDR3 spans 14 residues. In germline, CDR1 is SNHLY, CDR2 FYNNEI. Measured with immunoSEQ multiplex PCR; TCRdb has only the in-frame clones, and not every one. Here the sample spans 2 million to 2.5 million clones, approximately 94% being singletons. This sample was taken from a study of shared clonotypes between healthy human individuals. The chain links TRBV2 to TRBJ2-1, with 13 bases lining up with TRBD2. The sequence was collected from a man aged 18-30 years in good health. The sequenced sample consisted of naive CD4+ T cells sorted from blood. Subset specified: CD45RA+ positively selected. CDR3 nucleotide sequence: TGTGCCAGCGTAGGACTAGCGGGAGTAGGTGAGCAGTTCTTC. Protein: CASVGLAGVGEQFF.